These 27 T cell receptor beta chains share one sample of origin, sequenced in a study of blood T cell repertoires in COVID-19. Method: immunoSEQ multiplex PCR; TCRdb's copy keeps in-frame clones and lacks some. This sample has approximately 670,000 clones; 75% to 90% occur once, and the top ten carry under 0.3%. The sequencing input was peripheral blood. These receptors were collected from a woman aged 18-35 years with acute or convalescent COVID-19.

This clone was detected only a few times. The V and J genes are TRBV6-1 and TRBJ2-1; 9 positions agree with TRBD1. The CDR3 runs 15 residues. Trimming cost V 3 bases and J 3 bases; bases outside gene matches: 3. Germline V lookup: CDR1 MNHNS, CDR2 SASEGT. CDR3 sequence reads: CASSETGGNYNEQFF. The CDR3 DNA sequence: TGTGCCAGCAGTGAGACAGGGGGGAACTACAATGAGCAGTTCTTC.

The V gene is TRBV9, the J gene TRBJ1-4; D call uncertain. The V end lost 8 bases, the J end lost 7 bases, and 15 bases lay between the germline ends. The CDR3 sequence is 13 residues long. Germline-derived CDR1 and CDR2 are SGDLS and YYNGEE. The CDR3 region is CASRSGAGEKLFF. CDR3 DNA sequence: TGTGCCAGTAGATCGGGAGCGGGTGAAAAACTGTTTTTT.

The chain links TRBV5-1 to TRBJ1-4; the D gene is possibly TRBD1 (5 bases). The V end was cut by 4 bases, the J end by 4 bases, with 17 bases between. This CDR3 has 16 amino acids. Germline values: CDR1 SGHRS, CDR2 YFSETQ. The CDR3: CASSVRSGPGNEKLFF. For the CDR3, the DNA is TGCGCCAGCAGCGTCAGATCAGGGCCCGGTAATGAAAAACTGTTTTTT.

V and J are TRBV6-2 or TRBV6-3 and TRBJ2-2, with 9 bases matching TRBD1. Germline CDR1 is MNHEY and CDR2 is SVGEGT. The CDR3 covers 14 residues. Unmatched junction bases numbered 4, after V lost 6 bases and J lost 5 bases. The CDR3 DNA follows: TGTGCCAGCAGCCGGGACAGGGTAACCGGGGAGCTGTTTTTT. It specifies CASSRDRVTGELFF.

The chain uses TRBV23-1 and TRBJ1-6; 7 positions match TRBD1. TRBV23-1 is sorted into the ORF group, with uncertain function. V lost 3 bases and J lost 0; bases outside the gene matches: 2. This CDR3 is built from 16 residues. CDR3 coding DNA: TGCGCCAGCAGTCAGGGACAGAGCTCCTATAATTCACCCCTCCACTTT. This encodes CASSQGQSSYNSPLHF.

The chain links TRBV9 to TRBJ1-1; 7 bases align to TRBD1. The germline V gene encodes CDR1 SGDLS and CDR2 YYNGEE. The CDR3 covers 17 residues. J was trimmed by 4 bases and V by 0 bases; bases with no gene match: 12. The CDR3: CASSVEDRAGVATEAFF. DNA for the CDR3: TGTGCCAGCAGCGTAGAAGACAGGGCAGGGGTGGCCACTGAAGCTTTCTTT.

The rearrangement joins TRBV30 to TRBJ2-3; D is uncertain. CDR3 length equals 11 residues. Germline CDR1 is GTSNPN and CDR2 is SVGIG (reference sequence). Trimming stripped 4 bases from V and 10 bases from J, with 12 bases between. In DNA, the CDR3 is TGTGCCTGGAAGAATGGAGTCGCGCAGTATTTT. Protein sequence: CAWKNGVAQYF.

In DNA form, the CDR3 reads TGTGCCAGCAGTTTGGGGGGGGAGGGGACAGATACGCAGTATTTT. Its translation: CASSLGGEGTDTQYF. The V and J genes are TRBV28 and TRBJ2-3; the match to TRBD2 covers 7 bases. CDR1 and CDR2 (germline): MDHEN, SYDVKM. V gave up 3 bases and J gave up 3 bases; unmatched junction bases: 6. The CDR3 totals 15 residues.

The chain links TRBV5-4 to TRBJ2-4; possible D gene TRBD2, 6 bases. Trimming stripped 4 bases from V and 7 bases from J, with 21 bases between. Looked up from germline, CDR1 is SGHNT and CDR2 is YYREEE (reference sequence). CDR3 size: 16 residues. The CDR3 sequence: CASSQEGLGGPNIQYF. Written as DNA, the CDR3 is TGTGCCAGCAGCCAGGAAGGTCTGGGAGGTCCTAACATTCAGTACTTC.

The CDR3 DNA is TGCAGCGTTGAGGTACAGCTCAATCAGCCCCAGCATTTT. It yields the protein CSVEVQLNQPQHF. This chain links TRBV29-1 with TRBJ1-5; unclear D gene. The CDR3 is 13 amino acids. From germline, CDR1 is SQVTM and CDR2 ANQGSEA. With 3 bases removed from V and 3 bases from J, the gap between germline ends came to 9 bases. Variable domain in full (rest from reference TRBV29-1 and TRBJ1-5): SAVISQKPSRDICQRGTSLTIQCQVDSQVTMMFWYRQQPGQSLTLIATANQGSEATYESGFVIDKFPISRPNLTFSTLTVSNMSPEDSSIYLCSVEVQLNQPQHFGDGTRLSIL.

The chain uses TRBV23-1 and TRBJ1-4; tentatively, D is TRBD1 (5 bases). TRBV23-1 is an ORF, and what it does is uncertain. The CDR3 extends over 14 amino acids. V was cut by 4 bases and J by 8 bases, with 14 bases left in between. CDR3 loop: CASSRAGLGEKLFF. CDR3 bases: TGCGCCAGCAGTCGGGCGGGGCTAGGGGAAAAACTGTTTTTT.

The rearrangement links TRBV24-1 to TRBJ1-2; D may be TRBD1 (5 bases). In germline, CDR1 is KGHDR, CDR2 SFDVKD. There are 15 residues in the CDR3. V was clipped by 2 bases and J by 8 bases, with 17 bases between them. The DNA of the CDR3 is TGTGCCACCAGTGATTCAACAGGAAATCTACCAGGCTACACCTTC. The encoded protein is CATSDSTGNLPGYTF.

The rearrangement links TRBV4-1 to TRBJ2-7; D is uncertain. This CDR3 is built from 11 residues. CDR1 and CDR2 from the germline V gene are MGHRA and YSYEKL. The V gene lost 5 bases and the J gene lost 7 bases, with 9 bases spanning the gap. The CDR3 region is CASSNLREQYF. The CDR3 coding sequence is TGCGCCAGCAGCAACCTAAGAGAGCAGTACTTC.

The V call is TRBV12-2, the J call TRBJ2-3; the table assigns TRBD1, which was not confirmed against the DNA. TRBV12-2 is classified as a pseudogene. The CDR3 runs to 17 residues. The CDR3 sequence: CASRLNAGGAGTDTQYF. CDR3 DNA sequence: TGTGCAAGTCGCTTAAATGCAGGGGGCGCGGGGACAGATACGCAGTATTTT.

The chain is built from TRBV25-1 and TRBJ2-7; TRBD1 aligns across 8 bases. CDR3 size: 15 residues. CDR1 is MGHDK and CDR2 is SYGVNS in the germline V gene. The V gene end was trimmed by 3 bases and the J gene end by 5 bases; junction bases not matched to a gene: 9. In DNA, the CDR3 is TGTGCCAGCAGTGAGAGACAGGGGTTGTCCCACGAGCAGTACTTC. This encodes CASSERQGLSHEQYF.

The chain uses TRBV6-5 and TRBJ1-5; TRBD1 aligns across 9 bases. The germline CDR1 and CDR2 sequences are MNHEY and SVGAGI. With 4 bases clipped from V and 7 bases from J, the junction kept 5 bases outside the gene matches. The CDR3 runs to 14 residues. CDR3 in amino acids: CASSFDRGLQPQHF. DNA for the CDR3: TGTGCCAGCAGTTTTGACAGGGGGTTGCAGCCCCAGCATTTT.

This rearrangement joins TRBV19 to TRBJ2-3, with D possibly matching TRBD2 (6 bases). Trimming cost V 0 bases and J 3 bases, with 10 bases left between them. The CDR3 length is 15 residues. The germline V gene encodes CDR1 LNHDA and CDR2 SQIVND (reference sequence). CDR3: CASSIEEGLTDTQYF. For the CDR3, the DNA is TGTGCCAGTAGTATAGAGGAGGGCTTAACAGATACGCAGTATTTT.

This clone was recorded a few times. The CDR3 region has the DNA TGTGCCAGCAGAGGGGTCGGACAGGGGGGTTCACCCCTCCACTTT. Its protein is CASRGVGQGGSPLHF. This chain uses TRBV6-5 with TRBJ1-6, with 10 positions matching TRBD1. Germline V gene lookup returns CDR1 MNHEY and CDR2 SVGAGI. The length of the CDR3 is 15 residues. The V segment lost 6 bases and the J segment 9 bases; nucleotides outside the gene matches: 8.

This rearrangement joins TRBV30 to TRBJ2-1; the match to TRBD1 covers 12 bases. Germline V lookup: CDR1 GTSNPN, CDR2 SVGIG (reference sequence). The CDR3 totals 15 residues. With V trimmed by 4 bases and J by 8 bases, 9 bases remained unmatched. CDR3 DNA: TGTGCCTGGAAAACCGGGACAGGGGGCTGGTATGAGCAGTTCTTC. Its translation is CAWKTGTGGWYEQFF.

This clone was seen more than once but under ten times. This CDR3 is CASSLYQGWENSPLHF. The CDR3 bases are TGTGCCAGCTCACTCTACCAGGGGTGGGAGAATTCACCCCTCCACTTT. The rearrangement joins TRBV18 to TRBJ1-6; possibly TRBD1 for D (6 bases). Trimming shortened V by 4 bases and J by 7 bases, and 17 bases separated the two germline ends. The CDR3 extends over 16 amino acids. In germline, CDR1 is KGHSH, CDR2 LQKENI.

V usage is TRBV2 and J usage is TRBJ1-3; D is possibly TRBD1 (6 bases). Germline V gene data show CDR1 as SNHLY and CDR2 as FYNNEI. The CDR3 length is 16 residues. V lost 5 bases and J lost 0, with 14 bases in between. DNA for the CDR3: TGTGCCAGCAGTACTTACAGGGCGATCTCTGGAAACACCATATATTTT. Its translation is CASSTYRAISGNTIYF.

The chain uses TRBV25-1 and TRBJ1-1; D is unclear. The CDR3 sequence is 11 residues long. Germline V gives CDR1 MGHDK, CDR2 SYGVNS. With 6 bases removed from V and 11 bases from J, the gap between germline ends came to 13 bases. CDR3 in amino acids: CASSDYLGAFF. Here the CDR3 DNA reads TGTGCCAGCAGCGACTACCTAGGGGCTTTCTTT.

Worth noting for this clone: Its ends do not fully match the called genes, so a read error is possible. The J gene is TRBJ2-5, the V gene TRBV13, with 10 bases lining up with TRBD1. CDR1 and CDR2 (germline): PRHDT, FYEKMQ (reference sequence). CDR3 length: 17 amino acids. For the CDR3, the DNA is TGTGCCAGCAGCCTAGGAAGGGGACAGGGGTACCAAGAGACCCAGTACTTC. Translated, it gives CASSLGRGQGYQETQYF.

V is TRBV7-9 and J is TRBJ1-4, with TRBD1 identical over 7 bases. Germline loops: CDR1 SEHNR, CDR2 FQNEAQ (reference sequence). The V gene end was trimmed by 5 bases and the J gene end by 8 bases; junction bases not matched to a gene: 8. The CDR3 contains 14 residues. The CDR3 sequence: CASSTDREWEKLFF. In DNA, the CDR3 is TGTGCCAGCAGCACCGACAGGGAGTGGGAAAAACTGTTTTTT.

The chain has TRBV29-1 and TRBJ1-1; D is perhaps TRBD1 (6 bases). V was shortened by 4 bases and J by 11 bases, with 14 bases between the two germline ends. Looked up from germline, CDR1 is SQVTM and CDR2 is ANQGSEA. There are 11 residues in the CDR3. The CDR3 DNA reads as TGCAGCGTTGGAGGGGGTCGTGGGGCTTTCTTT. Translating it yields CSVGGGRGAFF.

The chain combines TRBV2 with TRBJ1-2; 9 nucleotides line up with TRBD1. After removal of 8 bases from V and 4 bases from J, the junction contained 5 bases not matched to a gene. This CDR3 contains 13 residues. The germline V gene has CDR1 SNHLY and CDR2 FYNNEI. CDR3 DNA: TGTGCCAGCGCCGGGACAGGGACCTATGGCTACACCTTC. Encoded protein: CASAGTGTYGYTF.

The CDR3 spells CASSLTIRVVPKNYGYTF. The DNA for the CDR3 is TGCGCCAGCAGCCTAACCATTCGGGTGGTCCCAAAGAACTATGGCTACACCTTC. This chain links TRBV5-1 with TRBJ1-2; unclear D gene. There are 18 residues in the CDR3. Trimming left V 4 bases short and J 2 bases short, with 24 bases between. In germline, CDR1 is SGHRS, CDR2 YFSETQ.